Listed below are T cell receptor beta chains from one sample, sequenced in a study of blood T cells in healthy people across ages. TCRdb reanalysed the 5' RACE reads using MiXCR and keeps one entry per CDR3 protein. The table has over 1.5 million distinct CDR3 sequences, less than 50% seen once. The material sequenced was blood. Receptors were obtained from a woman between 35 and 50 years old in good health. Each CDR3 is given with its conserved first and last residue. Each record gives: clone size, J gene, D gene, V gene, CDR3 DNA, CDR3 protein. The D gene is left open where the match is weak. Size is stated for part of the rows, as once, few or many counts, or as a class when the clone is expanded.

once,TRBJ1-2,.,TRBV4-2,TGTACCAGCAGCCAAGAGGTAAAGGGCCCCTATGGCTACACCTTC,CTSSQEVKGPYGYTF
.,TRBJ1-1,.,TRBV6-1,TGTGCCAGCAGTGAAGGTTTTGAGAACACTGAAGCTTTCTTT,CASSEGFENTEAFF
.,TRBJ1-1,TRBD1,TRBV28,TGTGCCAGCAGCCTACCCCGGGACAGGGCCAACACTGAAGCTTTCTTT,CASSLPRDRANTEAFF
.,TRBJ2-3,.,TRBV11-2,TGTGCCAGCAGCCACGGGACGGGAACTAGCACAGATACGCAGTATTTT,CASSHGTGTSTDTQYF
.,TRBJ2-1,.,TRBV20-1,TGCAGTGCTAGAGACCCAGCGCAGAGAGAGCAGTTCTTC,CSARDPAQREQFF
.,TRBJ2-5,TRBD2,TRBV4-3,TGCGCCAGCAGCCAAACGGGACTAGCTTACCAAGAGACCCAGTACTTC,CASSQTGLAYQETQYF
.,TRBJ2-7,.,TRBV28,TGTGCCAGCACCTCCACACCCCCGACAGATTACGAGCAGTACTTC,CASTSTPPTDYEQYF
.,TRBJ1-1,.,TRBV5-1,TGCGCCAGCAGCCAAACTGGAATGGCCTACACTGAAGCTTTCTTT,CASSQTGMAYTEAFF
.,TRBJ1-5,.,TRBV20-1,TGCAGTGCTAGAGTTCTAGGCTCCGGTCAGCCCCAGCATTTT,CSARVLGSGQPQHF
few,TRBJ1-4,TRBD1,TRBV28,TGTGCCAGCCGGGACAGGGGGAGTGAAAAACTGTTTTTT,CASRDRGSEKLFF
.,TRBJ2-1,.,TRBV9,TGTGCCAGCAGCCCCCGAGGGATAGGCGGGTCCTACAATGAGCAGTTCTTC,CASSPRGIGGSYNEQFF
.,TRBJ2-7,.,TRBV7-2,TGTGCCAGCAGCACCACACGGACCTACGAGCAGTACTTC,CASSTTRTYEQYF
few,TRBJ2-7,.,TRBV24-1,TGTGCCACCAGTGATTCCGGACGGGCGACTTCCTACGAGCAGTACTTC,CATSDSGRATSYEQYF
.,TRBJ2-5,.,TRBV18,TGTGCCAGCTCACCAGACTCAATCCGAGAGACCCAGTACTTC,CASSPDSIRETQYF
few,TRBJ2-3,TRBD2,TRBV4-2,TGTGCCAGCAGCCAGACTAGCGGGGGGTCGAACACAGATACGCAGTATTTT,CASSQTSGGSNTDTQYF
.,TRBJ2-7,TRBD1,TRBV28,TGTGCCAGCAGTCCGCGGACAGGGCTGCTCCACGAGCAGTACTTC,CASSPRTGLLHEQYF
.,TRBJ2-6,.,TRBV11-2,TGTGCCAGCAGCCCGGGACAACTCCTGACTTTC,CASSPGQLLTF
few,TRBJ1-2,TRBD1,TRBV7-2,TGTGCCAGCAGCAACCCGGGACAGGAATATGGCTACACCTTC,CASSNPGQEYGYTF